Each of the 14 T cell receptor beta chains below was sequenced from the same sample in a study of glioma-infiltrating T cells after dendritic cell vaccination. Using immunoSEQ multiplex PCR, the repertoire was profiled, and TCRdb retains in-frame clones only, with some absent. This table has tens of thousands of clones, around 85% appearing once. The sample's time point: after dendritic cell vaccination, including at tumor progression/relapse. Sequencing used blood, obtained after dendritic cell vaccination. The receptors derive from a human donor with glioblastoma.

The V gene is TRBV14, the J gene TRBJ2-3; the D gene is possibly TRBD1 (6 bases). There are 15 residues in the CDR3. Between the trimmed V and J ends, which lost 3 bases and 1 base, there was a span of 11 bases. Germline V lookup: CDR1 SGHDN, CDR2 FVKESK. CDR3 in amino acids: CASSQPTGRTDTQYF. CDR3 DNA sequence: TGTGCCAGCAGCCAGCCGACAGGCCGCACAGATACGCAGTATTTT.

The chain is built from TRBV7-3 and TRBJ2-5; 7 bases are a match to TRBD1. Germline CDR1 and CDR2: SGHTA and FQGTGA. The CDR3 sequence is 15 residues long. With V trimmed by 6 bases and J by 1 base, 8 bases remained unmatched. CDR3 DNA: TGTGCCAGCAGTTTCGGGGCAGGGGGCCAAGAGACCCAGTACTTC. It yields the protein CASSFGAGGQETQYF.

The chain has TRBV10-3 and TRBJ2-5, with D possibly being TRBD2 (6 bases). There are 15 residues in the CDR3. The germline V gene has CDR1 ENHRY and CDR2 SYGVKD. The germline V and J ends were trimmed by 2 bases and 1 base, with 11 bases remaining between them. CDR3 sequence: CAISEGSGLQETQYF. CDR3 nucleotide sequence: TGTGCCATCAGTGAGGGTAGCGGCCTCCAAGAGACCCAGTACTTC.

The CDR3, as DNA: TGTGCCAGCAGCGTTGCATCGGGACACGAAGCTTTCTTT. Translation gives CASSVASGHEAFF. The chain links TRBV9 to TRBJ1-1, with D tentatively TRBD1 (6 bases). Germline assignment: CDR1 SGDLS and CDR2 YYNGEE. V lost 2 bases to trimming and J lost 8 bases, with 13 bases between them. The CDR3 length is 13 residues.

The CDR3 spells CASSDPSQGLNYGYTF. CDR3 coding DNA: TGTGCCAGCAGTGATCCCTCCCAGGGCCTAAACTATGGCTACACCTTC. The genes are TRBV25-1 and TRBJ1-2, with a tentative D call TRBD1 (5 bases). The length of the CDR3 is 16 residues. Trimming pared 3 bases from V and 2 bases from J, leaving 16 bases between. From germline, CDR1 is MGHDK and CDR2 SYGVNS.

The J gene is TRBJ1-1, the V gene TRBV6-6; D not certain. The CDR3 has 15 amino acids. CDR1 MNHNY and CDR2 SVGAGI come from the germline V gene (reference sequence). Trimming cost V 0 bases and J 1 base, with 9 bases left between them. The CDR3 sequence is CASSYSVLSNTEAFF. The DNA of the CDR3 is TGTGCCAGCAGTTACTCGGTACTGTCGAACACTGAAGCTTTCTTT.

The CDR3 DNA reads as TGTGCCACCAGCACGGGACAGAATATAGAAAAACTGTTTTTT. It specifies CATSTGQNIEKLFF. The chain combines TRBV15 with TRBJ1-4; 7 bases are a match to TRBD1. The CDR3 has 14 amino acids. Germline V gene lookup returns CDR1 LNHNV and CDR2 YYDKDF (reference sequence). J was trimmed by 8 bases and V by 4 bases; bases with no gene match: 7. The full variable domain, rest sourced from reference TRBV15 and TRBJ1-4, is DAMVIQNPRYQVTQFGKPVTLSCSQTLNHNVMYWYQQKSSQAPKLLFHYYDKDFNNEADTPDNFQSRRPNTSFCFLDIRSPGLGDTAMYLCATSTGQNIEKLFFGSGTQLSVL.

The chain combines TRBV28 with TRBJ2-7, with 9 bases aligning to TRBD1. This CDR3 has 17 residues. The V gene end was trimmed by 2 bases and the J gene end by 3 bases; junction bases not matched to a gene: 11. From germline, CDR1 is MDHEN and CDR2 SYDVKM. Here the CDR3 reads CASSLTGGPPIYYEQYF. In nucleotides, the CDR3 is TGTGCCAGCAGTTTAACAGGGGGCCCCCCTATCTACTACGAGCAGTACTTC.

This chain joins TRBV18 and TRBJ1-1; D perhaps matches TRBD1 (6 bases). The germline CDR1 and CDR2 sequences are KGHSH and LQKENI. This CDR3 has 17 amino acids. V was pared by 2 bases and J by 3 bases, with 19 bases between. The CDR3 coding sequence is TGTGCCAGCTCACCAGGGTGGACAGACAAGATGGACACTGAAGCTTTCTTT. Amino acids: CASSPGWTDKMDTEAFF. The full variable domain, its missing parts supplied by reference TRBV18 and TRBJ1-1, is NAGVMQNPRHLVRRRGQEARLRCSPMKGHSHVYWYRQLPEEGLKFMVYLQKENIIDESGMPKERFSAEFPKEGPSILRIQQVVRGDSAAYFCASSPGWTDKMDTEAFFGQGTRLTVV.

The V and J genes are TRBV9 and TRBJ2-3; 7 nucleotides line up with TRBD2. This CDR3 spans 14 amino acids. Trimming removed 3 bases from V and 0 bases from J; junction bases left unmatched: 1. Germline CDR1 and CDR2: SGDLS and YYNGEE. The CDR3 region is CASSGGGSTDTQYF. CDR3 nucleotides: TGTGCCAGCAGCGGCGGGGGTAGCACAGATACGCAGTATTTT.

The V and J genes are TRBV27 and TRBJ2-5; D is ambiguous. V was trimmed by 5 bases and J by 4 bases, leaving 14 bases between them. Germline-derived CDR1 and CDR2 are MNHEY and SMNVEV (reference sequence). CDR3 length equals 14 residues. The CDR3 DNA is TGTGCCAGCAGTCCTCAAGTACAGACAGAGACCCAGTACTTC. Encoded protein: CASSPQVQTETQYF.

This clone was observed a single time. The genes are TRBV28 and TRBJ2-7; TRBD2 matches 8 bases. Germline-derived CDR1 and CDR2 are MDHEN and SYDVKM. CDR3 length: 15 residues. The DNA of the CDR3 is TGTGCTCTTAGTACGGGAGCGGGAGAACTCTACGAGCAGTACTTC. It is translated as CALSTGAGELYEQYF.

The chain is built from TRBV25-1 and TRBJ2-1; the D gene is possibly TRBD2 (5 bases). Germline V gives CDR1 MGHDK, CDR2 SYGVNS. V dropped 3 bases and J dropped 5 bases, with 14 bases sitting between them. The CDR3 consists of 15 residues. The CDR3 protein is CASSEASGVNNEQFF. The CDR3 DNA sequence: TGTGCCAGCAGTGAGGCGAGCGGAGTTAACAATGAGCAGTTCTTC.

The rearrangement uses TRBV10-3 and TRBJ2-5; no reliable D call. Trimming removed 7 bases from V and 5 bases from J, with 14 bases in between. The CDR3 is 13 residues long. The germline V gene has CDR1 ENHRY and CDR2 SYGVKD. CDR3 sequence reads: CAIKDEARETQYF. The CDR3 nucleotides are TGTGCCATCAAAGACGAGGCCCGGGAGACCCAGTACTTC.